This T cell receptor beta chain originates from a study of post-analysis software for immune sequencing data (dated by TCRdb to the mid-2010s). For context, the study as a whole: Recorded disease courses included relapsing-remitting, secondary progressive and progressive-relapsing multiple sclerosis, with some patients lacking subtype annotation. A subset of samples was prepared in parallel using single-end sample barcoding, then pooled and co-amplified after Illumina adapter ligation. The patient repertoires were compared against about 10 previously published healthy control repertoires obtained from donors aged about 6 to 26 years. Study-wide findings and limitations: The multiple sclerosis patient group was slightly younger than the control group. When samples were clustered directly using the F measure, samples prepared in the same batch co-clustered strongly, which prompted a batch-effect correction. Significantly higher frequencies in patients than in controls were found for a few TRBV segments, including TRBV5-6, TRBV5-1 and TRBV20-1. Multiple sclerosis patients had significantly lower normalized Chao1 diversity than controls, a result that suggests substantial peripheral T-cell clonal expansion.

This clonotype was counted between two and nine times. Its target antigen remains unknown. No per-base quality is available; no much larger clone lies one base away. The junction carries 12 bases between V and J, which are trimmed by 2 bases and 7 bases respectively. Inclusive of the bounding cysteine and phenylalanine, the CDR3 is 14 residues long. Only CDR3 DNA is held: 42 bases, read in frame from base 1. CDR1 and CDR2 are read off the germline V gene as SGHRS and YFSETQ. To prepare the library, PCR was applied. Sequencer: Illumina HiSeq 2500. To reduce PCR and sequencing biases, unique molecular identifiers were incorporated into the TCR beta cDNA libraries. Approximately 500,000 cDNA molecules were obtained per 1 to 10 million input T cells, so each molecule approximated one T cell. Patient libraries were prepared and sequenced with the same protocol used for the earlier healthy control dataset. Within a given batch, samples were prepared together, multiplexed and sequenced on the same HiSeq lane. The authors processed their data as follows. Raw barcoded reads were processed with MIGEC, and single-read molecular identifier groups were discarded before consensus assembly and CDR3 extraction. VDJtools was used for post-analysis of the clonotype tables, and diversity was normalized by down-sampling every dataset to the size of the smallest sample. Repertoire overlap clustering matched CDR3 amino acid but not nucleotide sequences to correct batch-related cross-sample contamination. TCRdb redid the processing of the public reads, applying fastp at Q25 and MiXCR, and retained in-frame beta chains. Identical CDR3 protein sequences are pooled into one entry, listed with their most common genes and DNA. The V and J calls here are based on TCRdb, not the publication. The sample profile shows 750,000 to 900,000 distinct CDR3 sequences; around 45% of them were found once. The ten biggest clones cover 4.9% of the sample.

To demonstrate the VDJtools post-analysis software, the study profiled TCR beta repertoires from the peripheral blood of 10 to 15 young patients with multiple sclerosis. Multiple sclerosis patients were children and adolescents aged about 6 to 15 years. The chain uses TRBV5-1 and TRBJ1-4; D gene: possibly TRBD1, on 6 matching bases. This TCR derives from a girl between 5 and 17 years old with multiple sclerosis. Sequencing was done on a sample of blood. Here is the DNA: TGCGCCAGCAGCTTAAGGGGGAGTGGTGAAAAACTGTTTTTT. This is translated as CASSLRGSGEKLFF.